This T cell receptor beta chain was found in a study of blood T cell repertoires in COVID-19. Per germline, CDR1 MNHNS and CDR2 SASEGT. The CDR3 extends over 14 amino acids. V shed 1 base, J shed 11 bases, and the junction held 5 bases outside the gene matches. Cohort placement rested on clinical history that participants reported themselves. Original processing notes: How many nucleated cells were present was estimated from reference gene primer amplification. Here immunoSEQ multiplex PCR was the method, and the copy in TCRdb shows in-frame clones only, minus some. That table gives V, J and clone size, and the DNA gave D and trimming. The repertoire has roughly 180,000 clones, around 85% of them found once; the top ten carry around 5.3%.

Sequenced input: PBMCs or T cells enriched from blood (not recorded which). The receptor comes from a woman aged 40-49 years with acute COVID-19. The chain couples TRBV6-1 to TRBJ2-3, with TRBD1 matching 11 bases. CDR3 coding DNA: TGTGCCAGCAGTGAAGGGACAGGGGGCGCGAGGCAGTATTTT. Amino acids: CASSEGTGGARQYF.